These 9 T cell receptor beta chains came from one sample sequenced in a study of cytomegalovirus exposure and HLA in healthy donors. A multiplex PCR was run with 60 Vbeta primers and 13 Jbeta primers. TCRdb's table, derived via immunoSEQ multiplex PCR, lists solely in-frame clones and lacks some. This table holds about 110,000 clones, about 76% found once. The specimen sequenced was PBMCs. Every receptor here comes from a woman in her 30s in good health and CMV-seronegative.

This clone was found once. The gene calls are TRBV11-2 and TRBJ2-7; 13 bases fit TRBD2. CDR1 and CDR2 (germline): SGHAT, FQNNGV. This CDR3 is built from 16 residues. V dropped 10 bases and J dropped 3; count of bases not matched to a gene: 12. CDR3 residues: CATSLAGGVGYYEQYF. Written as DNA, the CDR3 is TGTGCCACCTCACTAGCGGGAGGGGTCGGCTACTACGAGCAGTACTTC.

The chain couples TRBV6-5 to TRBJ2-3, with TRBD1 matching over 7 bases. The trim removed 4 bases at V and 2 bases at J, leaving 9 bases unmatched. Germline V gene lookup returns CDR1 MNHEY and CDR2 SVGAGI. This CDR3 contains 16 residues. CDR3 DNA sequence: TGTGCCAGCAGTTCCATAGACAGGGCTACCACAGATACGCAGTATTTT. It yields the protein CASSSIDRATTDTQYF.

The chain carries TRBV29-1 and TRBJ1-2; D possibly corresponds to TRBD1 (6 bases). The CDR3 runs to 12 residues. V shed 1 base and J shed 8 bases, with 11 bases lying between them. The germline V gene encodes CDR1 SQVTM and CDR2 ANQGSEA. CDR3 sequence reads: CSVEGTALGYTF. The CDR3 coding sequence is TGCAGCGTTGAAGGGACAGCATTAGGCTACACCTTC. Complete variable domain (other parts from reference TRBV29-1 and TRBJ1-2): SAVISQKPSRDICQRGTSLTIQCQVDSQVTMMFWYRQQPGQSLTLIATANQGSEATYESGFVIDKFPISRPNLTFSTLTVSNMSPEDSSIYLCSVEGTALGYTFGSGTRLTVV.

A few counts support this clone. The chain is built from TRBV7-6 and TRBJ2-7; D possibly corresponds to TRBD1 (5 bases). The V gene lost 2 bases and the J gene lost 2 bases, with 10 bases spanning the gap. There are 14 residues in the CDR3. CDR1 is SGHVS, CDR2 FNYEAQ, per germline. This CDR3 is CASSLLPGTYEQYF. For the CDR3, the DNA is TGTGCCAGCAGCTTACTGCCAGGGACCTACGAGCAGTACTTC.

The rearrangement links TRBV6-1 to TRBJ2-5; 12 nucleotides align to TRBD2. The V and J ends lost 4 bases and 6 bases, in that order; junction bases with no gene match: 12. Germline values: CDR1 MNHNS, CDR2 SASEGT. CDR3 length: 17 amino acids. Here the CDR3 reads CASSGVTTSGSTKTQYF. The CDR3, as DNA: TGTGCCAGCAGTGGAGTGACGACTAGCGGGAGTACTAAGACCCAGTACTTC.

This clone was seen just once. The rearrangement uses TRBV5-4 and TRBJ2-5; 11 bases are a match to TRBD2. After removal of 4 bases from V and 1 base from J, the junction contained 6 bases not matched to a gene. Germline CDR1 and CDR2: SGHNT and YYREEE (reference sequence). This CDR3 spans 16 amino acids. The CDR3 DNA follows: TGTGCCAGCAGCCTCACACTAGCGGGAGTCCAAGAGACCCAGTACTTC. Translating it yields CASSLTLAGVQETQYF.

This clone was observed once. The V call is TRBV5-6, the J call TRBJ2-1, with D possibly being TRBD1 (6 bases). The germline gives CDR1 SGHDT, CDR2 YYEEEE. V lost 1 base, J lost 7 bases, and 12 bases lay in between. The CDR3 is 14 residues long. The CDR3 is CASSLTGFRNEQFF. As DNA, the CDR3 is TGTGCCAGCAGCTTGACAGGGTTCCGTAATGAGCAGTTCTTC. The whole variable domain, filled in from reference TRBV5-6 and TRBJ2-1, reads DAGVTQSPTHLIKTRGQQVTLRCSPKSGHDTVSWYQQALGQGPQFIFQYYEEEERQRGNFPDRFSGHQFPNYSSELNVNALLLGDSALYLCASSLTGFRNEQFFGPGTRLTVL.

This chain uses TRBV4-2 with TRBJ2-1, with 13 bases that match TRBD2. Germline values: CDR1 LGHNA, CDR2 YNFKEQ. After removal of 0 bases from V and 7 bases from J, the junction contained 9 bases not matched to a gene. The CDR3 is made up of 18 amino acids. The CDR3 coding sequence is TGTGCCAGCAGCCAAGACCTCGGGACTAGCGGGAAGGGGAATGAGCAGTTCTTC. It encodes CASSQDLGTSGKGNEQFF.

The sample holds a few counts of this clone. The chain employs TRBV9 and TRBJ2-1, with 7 bases identical to TRBD2. In germline, CDR1 is SGDLS, CDR2 YYNGEE. Germline trimming cut 0 bases from V and 2 bases from J; bases unmatched to any gene: 2. The CDR3 extends over 15 amino acids. DNA for the CDR3: TGTGCCAGCAGCGTAGGTACTAGCGCCTACAATGAGCAGTTCTTC. Translation: CASSVGTSAYNEQFF.